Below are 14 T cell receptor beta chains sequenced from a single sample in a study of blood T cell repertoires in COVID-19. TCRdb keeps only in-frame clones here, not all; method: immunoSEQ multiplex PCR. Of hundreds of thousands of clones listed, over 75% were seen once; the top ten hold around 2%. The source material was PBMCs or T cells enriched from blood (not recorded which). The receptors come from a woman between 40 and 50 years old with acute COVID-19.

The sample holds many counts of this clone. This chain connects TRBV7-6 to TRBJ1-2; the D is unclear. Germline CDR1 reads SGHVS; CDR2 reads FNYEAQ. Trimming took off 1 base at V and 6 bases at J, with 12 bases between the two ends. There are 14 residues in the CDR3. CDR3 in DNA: TGTGCCAGCAGCTTAGGCGTTCCGGGAGATGGCTACACCTTC. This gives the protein CASSLGVPGDGYTF.

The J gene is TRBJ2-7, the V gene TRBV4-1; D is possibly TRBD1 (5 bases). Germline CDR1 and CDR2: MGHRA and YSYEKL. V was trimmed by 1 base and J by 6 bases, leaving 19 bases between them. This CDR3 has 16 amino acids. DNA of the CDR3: TGCGCCAGCAGCCAAGCGTACAGAGCCAAGGGGATCGAGCAGTACTTC. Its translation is CASSQAYRAKGIEQYF.

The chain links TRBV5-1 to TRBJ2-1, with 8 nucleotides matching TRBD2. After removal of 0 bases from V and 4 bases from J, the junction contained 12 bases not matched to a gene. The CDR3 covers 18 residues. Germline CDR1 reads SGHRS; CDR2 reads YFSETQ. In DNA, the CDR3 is TGCGCCAGCAGCTTGGCTCTTATGGGCGGGGGGAGTTACAATGAGCAGTTCTTC. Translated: CASSLALMGGGSYNEQFF. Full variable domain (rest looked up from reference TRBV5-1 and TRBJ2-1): KAGVTQTPRYLIKTRGQQVTLSCSPISGHRSVSWYQQTPGQGLQFLFEYFSETQRNKGNFPGRFSGRQFSNSRSEMNVSTLELGDSALYLCASSLALMGGGSYNEQFFGPGTRLTVL.

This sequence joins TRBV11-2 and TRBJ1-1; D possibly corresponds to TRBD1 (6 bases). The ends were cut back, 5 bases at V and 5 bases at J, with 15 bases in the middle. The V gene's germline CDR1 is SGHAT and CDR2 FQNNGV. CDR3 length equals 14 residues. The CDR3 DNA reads TGTGCCAGCAGCGTCCACAGGGTCGGGACTGAAGCTTTCTTT. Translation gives CASSVHRVGTEAFF.

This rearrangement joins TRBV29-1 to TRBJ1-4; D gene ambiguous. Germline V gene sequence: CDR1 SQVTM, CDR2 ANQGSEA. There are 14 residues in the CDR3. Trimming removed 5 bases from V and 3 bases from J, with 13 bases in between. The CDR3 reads CSVLTMAANEKLFF. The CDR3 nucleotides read TGCAGCGTTTTGACTATGGCGGCTAATGAAAAACTGTTTTTT.

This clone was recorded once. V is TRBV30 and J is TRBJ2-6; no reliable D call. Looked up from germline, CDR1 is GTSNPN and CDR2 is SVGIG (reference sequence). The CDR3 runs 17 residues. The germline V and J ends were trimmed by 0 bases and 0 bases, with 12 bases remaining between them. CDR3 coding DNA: TGTGCCTGGAGTGTATCCGGCCGACACTCTGGGGCCAACGTCCTGACTTTC. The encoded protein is CAWSVSGRHSGANVLTF.

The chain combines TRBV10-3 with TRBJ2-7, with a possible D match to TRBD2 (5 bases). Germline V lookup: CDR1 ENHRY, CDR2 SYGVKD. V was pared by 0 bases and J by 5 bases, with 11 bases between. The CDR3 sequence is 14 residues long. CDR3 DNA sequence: TGTGCCATCAGTGAGTCCCGGGAAATCGACGAGCAGTACTTC. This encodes CAISESREIDEQYF.

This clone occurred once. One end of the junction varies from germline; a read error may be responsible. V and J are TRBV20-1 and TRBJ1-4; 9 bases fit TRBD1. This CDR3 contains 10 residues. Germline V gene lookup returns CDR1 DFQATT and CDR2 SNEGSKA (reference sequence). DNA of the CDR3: TGCAGTGCCGGGGACAGGGACATTTCTTTT. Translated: CSAGDRDISF.

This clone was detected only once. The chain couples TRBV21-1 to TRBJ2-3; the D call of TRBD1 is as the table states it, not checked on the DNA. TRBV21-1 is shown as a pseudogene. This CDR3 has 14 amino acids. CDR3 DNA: TGTGCCAGCAGCGATACAGGGGGCATAGATACGCAGTATTTT. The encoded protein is CASSDTGGIDTQYF.

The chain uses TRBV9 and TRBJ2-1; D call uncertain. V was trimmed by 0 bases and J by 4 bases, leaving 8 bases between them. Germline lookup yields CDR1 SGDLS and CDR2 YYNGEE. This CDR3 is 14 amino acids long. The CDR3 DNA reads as TGTGCCAGCAGCGTAGAATCCAGGTACAATGAGCAGTTCTTC. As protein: CASSVESRYNEQFF.

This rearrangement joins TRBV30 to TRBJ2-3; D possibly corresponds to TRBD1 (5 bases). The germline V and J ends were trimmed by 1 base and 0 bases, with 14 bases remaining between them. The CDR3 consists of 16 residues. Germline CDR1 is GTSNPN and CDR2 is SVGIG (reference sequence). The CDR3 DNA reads TGTGCCTGGAGTGGGTGGACATCGGGTAGCACAGATACGCAGTATTTT. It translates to CAWSGWTSGSTDTQYF.

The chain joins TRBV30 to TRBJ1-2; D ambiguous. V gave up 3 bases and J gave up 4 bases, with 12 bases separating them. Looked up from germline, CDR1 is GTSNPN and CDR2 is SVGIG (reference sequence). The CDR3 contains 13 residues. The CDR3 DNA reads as TGTGCCTGGAGCTCCGAGGGCTTCTATGGCTACACCTTC. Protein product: CAWSSEGFYGYTF.

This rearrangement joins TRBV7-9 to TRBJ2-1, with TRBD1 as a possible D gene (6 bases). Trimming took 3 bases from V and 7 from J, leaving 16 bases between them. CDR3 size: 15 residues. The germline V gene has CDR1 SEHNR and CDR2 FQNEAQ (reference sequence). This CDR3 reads CASSFTGTLRNEQFF. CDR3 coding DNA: TGTGCCAGCAGCTTTACGGGGACATTGCGGAATGAGCAGTTCTTC. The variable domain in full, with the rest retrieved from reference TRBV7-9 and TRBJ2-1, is DTGVSQNPRHKITKRGQNVTFRCDPISEHNRLYWYRQTLGQGPEFLTYFQNEAQLEKSRLLSDRFSAERPKGSFSTLEIQRTEQGDSAMYLCASSFTGTLRNEQFFGPGTRLTVL.

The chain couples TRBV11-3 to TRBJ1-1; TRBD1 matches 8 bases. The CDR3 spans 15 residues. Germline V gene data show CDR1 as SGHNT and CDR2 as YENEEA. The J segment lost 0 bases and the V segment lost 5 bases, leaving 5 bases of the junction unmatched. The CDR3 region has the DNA TGTGCCAGCAGCCCAGGACAGGGCCTGAACACTGAAGCTTTCTTT. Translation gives CASSPGQGLNTEAFF.